This TCR beta chain was captured by sequencing in a study of T cell responses to AZD1222 COVID-19 vaccine. On this clone: Antigen unknown.

Germline values: CDR1 MNHNS, CDR2 SASEGT. The CDR3 contains 17 residues. The J segment lost 1 base and the V segment lost 2 bases, leaving 6 bases of the junction unmatched. Measured with immunoSEQ multiplex PCR; TCRdb has only the in-frame clones, and not every one. This sample has 100,000 or so clones, with around nine tenths found just once. Regarding the study as a whole: The study sampled repertoires only after the peak T cell response. White British donors predominated, females outnumbered males, and clonal diversity was possibly underestimated. Spike-specific TCR breadth and depth both grew after two AZD1222 doses. Across spike, vaccine-associated CD4 TCRs were found, dominant at 160-218 and 743-854.

The chain is built from TRBV6-1 and TRBJ2-1, with TRBD1 identical over 9 bases. This receptor was identified in an adult in good health. Sample: peripheral blood, taken on day 0 of AZD1222 vaccination. CDR3 region: CASSEYRGQGSYNEQFF. CDR3 in DNA: TGTGCCAGCAGTGAATATAGGGGACAGGGTTCCTACAATGAGCAGTTCTTC.